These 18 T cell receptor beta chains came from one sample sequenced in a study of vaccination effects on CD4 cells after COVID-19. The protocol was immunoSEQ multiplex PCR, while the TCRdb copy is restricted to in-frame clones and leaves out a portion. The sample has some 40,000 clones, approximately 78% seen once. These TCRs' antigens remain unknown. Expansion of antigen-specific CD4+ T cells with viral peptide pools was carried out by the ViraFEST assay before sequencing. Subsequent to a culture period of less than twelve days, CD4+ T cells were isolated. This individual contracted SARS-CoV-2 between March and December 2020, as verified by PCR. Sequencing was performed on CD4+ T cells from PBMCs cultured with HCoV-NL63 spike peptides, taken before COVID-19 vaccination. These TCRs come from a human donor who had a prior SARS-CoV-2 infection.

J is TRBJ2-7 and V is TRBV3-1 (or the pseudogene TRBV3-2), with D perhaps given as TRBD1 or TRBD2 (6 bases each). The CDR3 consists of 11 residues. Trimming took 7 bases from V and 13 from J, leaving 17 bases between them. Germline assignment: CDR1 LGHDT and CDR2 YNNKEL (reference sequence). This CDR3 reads CASNSGGPLYF. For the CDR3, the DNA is TGTGCCAGCAACTCTGGGGGGCCATTATACTTC.

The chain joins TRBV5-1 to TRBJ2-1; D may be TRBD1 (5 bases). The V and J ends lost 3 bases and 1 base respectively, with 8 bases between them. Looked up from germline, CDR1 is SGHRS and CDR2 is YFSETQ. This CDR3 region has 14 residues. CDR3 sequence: CASSSQGSYNEQFF. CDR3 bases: TGCGCCAGCAGCTCGCAGGGTTCCTACAATGAGCAGTTCTTC.

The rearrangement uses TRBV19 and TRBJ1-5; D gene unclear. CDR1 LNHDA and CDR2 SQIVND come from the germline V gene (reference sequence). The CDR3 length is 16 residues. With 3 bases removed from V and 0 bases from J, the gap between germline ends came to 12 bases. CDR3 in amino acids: CASSIVNSHSNQPQHF. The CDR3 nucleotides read TGTGCCAGTAGTATTGTGAACAGTCATAGCAATCAGCCCCAGCATTTT.

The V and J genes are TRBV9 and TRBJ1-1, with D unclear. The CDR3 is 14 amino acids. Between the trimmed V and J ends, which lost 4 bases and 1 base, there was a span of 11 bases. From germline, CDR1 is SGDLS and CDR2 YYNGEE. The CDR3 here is CASSPQTANTEAFF. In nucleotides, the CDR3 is TGTGCCAGCAGCCCCCAGACGGCGAACACTGAAGCTTTCTTT. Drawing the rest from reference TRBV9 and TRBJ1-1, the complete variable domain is DSGVTQTPKHLITATGQRVTLRCSPRSGDLSVYWYQQSLDQGLQFLIQYYNGEERAKGNILERFSAQQFPDLHSELNLSSLELGDSALYFCASSPQTANTEAFFGQGTRLTVV.

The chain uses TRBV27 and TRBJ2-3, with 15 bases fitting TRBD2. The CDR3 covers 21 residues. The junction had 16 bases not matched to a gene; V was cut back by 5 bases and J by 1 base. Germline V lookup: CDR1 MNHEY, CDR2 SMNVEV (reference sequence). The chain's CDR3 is CASSPIGLAGGPDPGTDTQYF. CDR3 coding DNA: TGTGCCAGCAGTCCAATCGGACTAGCGGGAGGGCCTGATCCAGGCACAGATACGCAGTATTTT.

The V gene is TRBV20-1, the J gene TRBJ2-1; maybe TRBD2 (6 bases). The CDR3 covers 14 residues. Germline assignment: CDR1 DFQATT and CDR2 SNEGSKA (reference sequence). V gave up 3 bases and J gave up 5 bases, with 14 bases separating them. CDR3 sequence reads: CSASTSFIDNEQFF. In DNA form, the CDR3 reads TGCAGTGCTAGTACTAGCTTCATTGACAATGAGCAGTTCTTC.

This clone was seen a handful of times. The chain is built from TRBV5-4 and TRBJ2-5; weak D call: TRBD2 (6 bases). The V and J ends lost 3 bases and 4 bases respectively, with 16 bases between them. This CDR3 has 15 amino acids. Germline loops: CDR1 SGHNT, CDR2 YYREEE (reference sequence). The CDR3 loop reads CASSSRPEGSETQYF. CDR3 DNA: TGTGCCAGCAGCTCCCGGCCGGAGGGGTCAGAGACCCAGTACTTC.

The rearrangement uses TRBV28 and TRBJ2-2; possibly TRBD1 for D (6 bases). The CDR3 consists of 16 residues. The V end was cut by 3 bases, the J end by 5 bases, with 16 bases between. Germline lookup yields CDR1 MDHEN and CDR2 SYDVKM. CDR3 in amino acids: CASSLVRGGQTGELFF. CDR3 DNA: TGTGCCAGCAGTTTGGTCCGAGGGGGTCAGACCGGGGAGCTGTTTTTT.

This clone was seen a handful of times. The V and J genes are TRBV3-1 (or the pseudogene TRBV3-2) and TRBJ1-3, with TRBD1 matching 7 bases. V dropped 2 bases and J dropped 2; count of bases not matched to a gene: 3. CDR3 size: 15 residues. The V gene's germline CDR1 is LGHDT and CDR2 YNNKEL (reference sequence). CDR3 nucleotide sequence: TGTGCCAGCAGCCAACACGGGACAGCTGGAAACACCATATATTTT. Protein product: CASSQHGTAGNTIYF.

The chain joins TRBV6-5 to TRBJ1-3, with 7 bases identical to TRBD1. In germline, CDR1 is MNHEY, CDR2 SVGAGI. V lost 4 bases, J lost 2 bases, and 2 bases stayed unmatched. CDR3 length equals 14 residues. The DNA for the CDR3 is TGTGCCAGCAGTTCTACAGGGGCTGGAAACACCATATATTTT. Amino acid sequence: CASSSTGAGNTIYF.

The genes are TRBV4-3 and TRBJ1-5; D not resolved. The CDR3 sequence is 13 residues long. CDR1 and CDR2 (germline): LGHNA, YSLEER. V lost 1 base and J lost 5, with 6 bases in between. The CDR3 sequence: CASSQARHQPQHF. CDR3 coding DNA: TGCGCCAGCAGCCAAGCCAGGCATCAGCCCCAGCATTTT.

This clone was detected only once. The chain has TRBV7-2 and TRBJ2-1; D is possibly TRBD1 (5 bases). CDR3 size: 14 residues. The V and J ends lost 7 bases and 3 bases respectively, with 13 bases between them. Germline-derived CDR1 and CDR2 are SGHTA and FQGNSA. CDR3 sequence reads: CASIRQPIYNEQFF. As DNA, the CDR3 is TGTGCCAGCATACGACAGCCGATCTACAATGAGCAGTTCTTC.

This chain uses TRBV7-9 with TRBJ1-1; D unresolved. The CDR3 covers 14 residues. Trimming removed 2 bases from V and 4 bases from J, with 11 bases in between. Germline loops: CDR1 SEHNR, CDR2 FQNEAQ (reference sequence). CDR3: CASSLTGVGTEAFF. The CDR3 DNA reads TGTGCCAGCAGCTTAACCGGGGTAGGCACTGAAGCTTTCTTT. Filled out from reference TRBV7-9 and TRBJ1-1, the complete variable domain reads DTGVSQNPRHKITKRGQNVTFRCDPISEHNRLYWYRQTLGQGPEFLTYFQNEAQLEKSRLLSDRFSAERPKGSFSTLEIQRTEQGDSAMYLCASSLTGVGTEAFFGQGTRLTVV.

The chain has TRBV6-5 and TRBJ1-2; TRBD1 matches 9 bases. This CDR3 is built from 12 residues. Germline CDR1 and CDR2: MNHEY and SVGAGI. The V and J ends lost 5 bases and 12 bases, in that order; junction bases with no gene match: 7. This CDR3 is CASSPGQGRNTF. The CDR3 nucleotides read TGTGCCAGCAGTCCGGGACAGGGTCGGAACACCTTC.

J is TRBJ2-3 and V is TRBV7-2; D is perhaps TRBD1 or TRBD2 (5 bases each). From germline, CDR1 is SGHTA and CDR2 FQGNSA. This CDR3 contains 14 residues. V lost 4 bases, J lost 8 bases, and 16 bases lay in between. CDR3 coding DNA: TGTGCCAGCAGCTGGGACCAGACGCGCGGTACGCAGTATTTT. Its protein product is CASSWDQTRGTQYF.

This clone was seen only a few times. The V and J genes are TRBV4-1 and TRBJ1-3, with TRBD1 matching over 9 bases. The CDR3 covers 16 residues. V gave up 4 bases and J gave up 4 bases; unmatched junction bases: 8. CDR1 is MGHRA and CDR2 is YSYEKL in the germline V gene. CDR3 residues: CASSRSRDRVGNTIYF. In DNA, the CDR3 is TGCGCCAGCAGCCGCTCCCGGGACAGGGTCGGAAACACCATATATTTT.

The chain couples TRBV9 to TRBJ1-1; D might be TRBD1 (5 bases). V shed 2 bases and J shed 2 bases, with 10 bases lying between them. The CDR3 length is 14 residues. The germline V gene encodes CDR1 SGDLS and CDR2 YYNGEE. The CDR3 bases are TGTGCCAGCAGCGTTGAGAGGGACAACACTGAAGCTTTCTTT. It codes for CASSVERDNTEAFF.

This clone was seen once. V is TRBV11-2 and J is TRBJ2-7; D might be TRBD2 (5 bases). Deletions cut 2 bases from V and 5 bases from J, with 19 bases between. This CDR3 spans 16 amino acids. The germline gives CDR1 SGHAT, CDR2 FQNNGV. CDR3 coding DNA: TGTGCCAGCAGCTTAAGACAAAGAGGGATTGTCGACGAGCAGTACTTC. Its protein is CASSLRQRGIVDEQYF.